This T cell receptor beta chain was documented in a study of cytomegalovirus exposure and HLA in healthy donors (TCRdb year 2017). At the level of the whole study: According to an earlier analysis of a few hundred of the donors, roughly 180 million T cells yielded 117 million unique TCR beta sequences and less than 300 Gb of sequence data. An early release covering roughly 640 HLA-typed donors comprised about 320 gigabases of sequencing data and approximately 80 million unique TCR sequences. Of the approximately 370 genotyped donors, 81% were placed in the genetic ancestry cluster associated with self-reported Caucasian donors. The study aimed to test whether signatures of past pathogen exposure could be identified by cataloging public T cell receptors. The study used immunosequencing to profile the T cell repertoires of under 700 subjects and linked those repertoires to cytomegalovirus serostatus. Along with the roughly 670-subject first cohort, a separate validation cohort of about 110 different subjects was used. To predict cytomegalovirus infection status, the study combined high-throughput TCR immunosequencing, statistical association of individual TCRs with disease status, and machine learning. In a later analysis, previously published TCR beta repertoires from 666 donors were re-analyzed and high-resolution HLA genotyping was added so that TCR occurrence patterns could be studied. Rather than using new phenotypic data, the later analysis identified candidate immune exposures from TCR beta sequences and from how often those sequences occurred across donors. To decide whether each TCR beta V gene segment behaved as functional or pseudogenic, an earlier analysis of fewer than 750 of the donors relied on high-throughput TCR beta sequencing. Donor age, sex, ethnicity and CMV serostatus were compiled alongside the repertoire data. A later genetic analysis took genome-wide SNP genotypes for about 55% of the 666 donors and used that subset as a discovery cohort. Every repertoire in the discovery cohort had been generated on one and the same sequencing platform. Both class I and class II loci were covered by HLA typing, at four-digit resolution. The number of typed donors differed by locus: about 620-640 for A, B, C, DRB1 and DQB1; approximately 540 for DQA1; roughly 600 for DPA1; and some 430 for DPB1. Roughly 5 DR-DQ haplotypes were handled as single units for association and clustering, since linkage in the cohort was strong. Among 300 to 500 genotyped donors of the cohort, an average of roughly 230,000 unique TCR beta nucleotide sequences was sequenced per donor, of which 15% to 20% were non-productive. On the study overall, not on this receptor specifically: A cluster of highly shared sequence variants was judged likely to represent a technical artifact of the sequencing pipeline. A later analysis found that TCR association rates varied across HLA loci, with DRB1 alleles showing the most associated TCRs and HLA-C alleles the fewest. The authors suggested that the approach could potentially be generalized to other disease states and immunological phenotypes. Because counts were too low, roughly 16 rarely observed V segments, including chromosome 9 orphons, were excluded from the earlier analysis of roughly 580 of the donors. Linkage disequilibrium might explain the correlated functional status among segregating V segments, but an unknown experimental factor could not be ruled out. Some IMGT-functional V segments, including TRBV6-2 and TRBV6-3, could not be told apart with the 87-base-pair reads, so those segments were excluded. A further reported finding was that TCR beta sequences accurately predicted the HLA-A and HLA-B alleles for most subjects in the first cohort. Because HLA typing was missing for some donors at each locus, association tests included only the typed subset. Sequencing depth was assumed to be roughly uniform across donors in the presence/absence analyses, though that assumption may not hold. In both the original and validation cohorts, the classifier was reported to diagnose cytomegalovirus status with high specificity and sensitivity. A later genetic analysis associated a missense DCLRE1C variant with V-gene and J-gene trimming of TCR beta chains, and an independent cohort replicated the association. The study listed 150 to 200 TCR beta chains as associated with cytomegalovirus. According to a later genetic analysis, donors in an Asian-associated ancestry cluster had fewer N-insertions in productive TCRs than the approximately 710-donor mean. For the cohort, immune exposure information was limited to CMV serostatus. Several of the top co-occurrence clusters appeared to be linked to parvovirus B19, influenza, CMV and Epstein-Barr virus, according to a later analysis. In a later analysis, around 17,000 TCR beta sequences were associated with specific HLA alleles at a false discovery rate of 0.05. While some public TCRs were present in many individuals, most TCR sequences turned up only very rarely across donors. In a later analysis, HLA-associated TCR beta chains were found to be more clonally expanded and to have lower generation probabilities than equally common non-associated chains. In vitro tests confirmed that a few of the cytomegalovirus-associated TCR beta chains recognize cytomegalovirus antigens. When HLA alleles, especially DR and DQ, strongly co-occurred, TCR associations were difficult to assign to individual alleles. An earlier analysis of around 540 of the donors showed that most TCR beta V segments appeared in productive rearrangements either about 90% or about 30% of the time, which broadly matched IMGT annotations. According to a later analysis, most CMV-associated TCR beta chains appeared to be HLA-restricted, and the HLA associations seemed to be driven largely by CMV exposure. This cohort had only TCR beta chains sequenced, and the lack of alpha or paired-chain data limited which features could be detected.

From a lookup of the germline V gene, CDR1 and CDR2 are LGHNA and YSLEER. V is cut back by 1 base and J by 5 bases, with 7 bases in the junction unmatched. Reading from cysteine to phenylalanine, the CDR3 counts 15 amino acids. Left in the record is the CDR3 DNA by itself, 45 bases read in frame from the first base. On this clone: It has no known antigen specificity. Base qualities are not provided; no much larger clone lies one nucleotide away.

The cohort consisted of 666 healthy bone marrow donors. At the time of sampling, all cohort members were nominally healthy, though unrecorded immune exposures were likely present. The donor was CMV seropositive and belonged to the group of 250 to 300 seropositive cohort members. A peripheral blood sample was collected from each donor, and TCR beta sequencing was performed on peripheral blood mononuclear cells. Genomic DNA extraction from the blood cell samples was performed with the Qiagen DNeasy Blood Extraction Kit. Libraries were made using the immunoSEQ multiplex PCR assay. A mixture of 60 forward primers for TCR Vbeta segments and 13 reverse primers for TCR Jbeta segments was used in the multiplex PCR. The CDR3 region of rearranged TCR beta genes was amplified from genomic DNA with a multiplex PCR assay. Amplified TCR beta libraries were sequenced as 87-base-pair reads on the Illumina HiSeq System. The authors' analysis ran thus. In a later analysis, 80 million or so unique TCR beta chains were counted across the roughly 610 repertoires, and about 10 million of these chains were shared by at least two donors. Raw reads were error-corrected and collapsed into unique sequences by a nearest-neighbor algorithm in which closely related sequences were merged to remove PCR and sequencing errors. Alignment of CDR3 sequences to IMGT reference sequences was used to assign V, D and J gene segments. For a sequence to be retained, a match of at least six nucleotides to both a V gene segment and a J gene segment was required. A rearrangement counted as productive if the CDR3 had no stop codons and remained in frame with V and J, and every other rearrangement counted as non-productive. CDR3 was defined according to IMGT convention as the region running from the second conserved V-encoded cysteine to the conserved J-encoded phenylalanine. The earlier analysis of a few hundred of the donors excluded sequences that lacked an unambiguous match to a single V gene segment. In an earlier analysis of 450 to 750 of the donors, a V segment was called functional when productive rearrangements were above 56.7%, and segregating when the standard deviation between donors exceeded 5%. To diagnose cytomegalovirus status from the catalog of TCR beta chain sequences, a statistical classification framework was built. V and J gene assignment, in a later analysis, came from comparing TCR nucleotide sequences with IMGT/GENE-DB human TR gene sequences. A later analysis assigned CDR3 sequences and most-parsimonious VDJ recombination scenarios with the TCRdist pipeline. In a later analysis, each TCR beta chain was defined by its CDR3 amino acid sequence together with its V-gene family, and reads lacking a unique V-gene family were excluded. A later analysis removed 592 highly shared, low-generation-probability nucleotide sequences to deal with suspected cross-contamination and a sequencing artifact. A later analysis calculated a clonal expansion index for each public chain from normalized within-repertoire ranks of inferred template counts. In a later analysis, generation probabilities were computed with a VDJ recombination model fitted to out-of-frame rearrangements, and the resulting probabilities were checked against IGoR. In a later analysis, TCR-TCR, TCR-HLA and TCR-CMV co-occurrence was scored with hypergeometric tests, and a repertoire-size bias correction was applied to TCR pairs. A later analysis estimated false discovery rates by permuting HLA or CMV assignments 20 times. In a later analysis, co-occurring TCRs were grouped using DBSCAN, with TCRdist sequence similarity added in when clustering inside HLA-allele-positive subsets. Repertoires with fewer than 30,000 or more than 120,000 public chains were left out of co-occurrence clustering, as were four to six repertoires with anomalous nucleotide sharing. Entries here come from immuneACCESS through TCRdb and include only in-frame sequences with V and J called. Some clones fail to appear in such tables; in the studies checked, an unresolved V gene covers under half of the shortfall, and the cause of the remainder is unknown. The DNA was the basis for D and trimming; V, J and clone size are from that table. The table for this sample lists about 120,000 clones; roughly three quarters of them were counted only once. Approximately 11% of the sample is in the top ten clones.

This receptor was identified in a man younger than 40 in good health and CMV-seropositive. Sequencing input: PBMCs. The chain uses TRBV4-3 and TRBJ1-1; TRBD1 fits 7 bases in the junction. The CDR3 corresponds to CASSQVQGFGTEAFF. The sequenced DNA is TGCGCCAGCAGCCAAGTACAGGGGTTCGGGACTGAAGCTTTCTTT.